Following are 30 T cell receptor beta chains from one sample sequenced in a study of T cells in Graves' hyperthyroidism and ophthalmopathy. RNA transcripts served as the template for amplifying TCR beta CDR3 regions. Initially, a first-round RT-PCR of the TCR CDR3 employed the HTBI primer set. MiXCR, applied by TCRdb to the multiplex PCR reads, yields one record per CDR3 protein. The repertoire has about 210,000 distinct CDR3 sequences, around 18% of them found once; the top ten carry around two fifths. The sample was blood. These receptors were taken from a man aged 40-50 years with Graves' hyperthyroidism.

This clonotype has ten or more counts. The rearrangement joins TRBV5-8 to TRBJ2-2; D ambiguous. The CDR3 spans 13 residues. Per germline, CDR1 SGHTS and CDR2 YDEGEE. Trimming removed 3 bases at V and 3 bases at J, with 6 bases between. The CDR3 coding sequence is TGTGCCAGCAGCTATACAGACACCGGGGAGCTGTTTTTT. Protein product: CASSYTDTGELFF.

This clonotype showed up many times. This chain connects TRBV28 to TRBJ2-5; 14 positions agree with TRBD2. CDR1 and CDR2 (germline): MDHEN, SYDVKM. V lost 8 bases, J lost 1 base, and 0 bases stayed unmatched. The CDR3 length is 14 residues. CDR3 sequence reads: CASGLAGGQETQYF. CDR3 nucleotides: TGTGCCAGCGGACTAGCGGGGGGCCAAGAGACCCAGTACTTC.

This clonotype was counted a few times. The chain joins TRBV6-1 to TRBJ1-5; unclear D gene. Germline V lookup: CDR1 MNHNS, CDR2 SASEGT. The CDR3 loop spans 16 amino acids. Trimming took 0 bases from V and 1 from J, leaving 10 bases between them. The DNA of the CDR3 is TGTGCCAGCAGTGAAGCTTTAGGCGGCAGCAATCAGCCCCAGCATTTT. This sequence encodes CASSEALGGSNQPQHF.

The table lists this clonotype with many counts. The chain combines TRBV7-9 with TRBJ2-5; D is perhaps TRBD1 (6 bases). The germline V and J ends were trimmed by 4 bases and 2 bases, with 8 bases remaining between them. Germline CDR1 reads SEHNR; CDR2 reads FQNEAQ (reference sequence). This CDR3 is 13 amino acids long. The CDR3 is CASSWDTQETQYF. CDR3 bases: TGTGCCAGCAGCTGGGACACACAAGAGACCCAGTACTTC.

This clonotype was seen only a few times. The chain carries TRBV6-6 and TRBJ1-1, with D possibly matching TRBD1 (5 bases). V was trimmed by 2 bases and J by 8 bases, leaving 12 bases between them. The CDR3 covers 13 residues. Germline CDR1 MNHNY, CDR2 SVGAGI (reference sequence). CDR3 protein: CASSYGQGREAFF. DNA of the CDR3: TGTGCCAGCAGTTACGGGCAGGGTAGGGAAGCTTTCTTT.

This clonotype was counted at least ten times. The genes are TRBV20-1 and TRBJ2-3; no definite D call. CDR3 length: 11 amino acids. The V gene's germline CDR1 is DFQATT and CDR2 SNEGSKA (reference sequence). Trimming removed 3 bases at V and 2 bases at J, with 3 bases between. In DNA, the CDR3 is TGCAGTGCTAGGATCACAGATACGCAGTATTTT. This codes for CSARITDTQYF.

The chain uses TRBV15 and TRBJ2-5; tentatively, D is TRBD1 (7 bases). This CDR3 has 15 amino acids. Germline CDR1 reads LNHNV; CDR2 reads YYDKDF (reference sequence). V was pared by 2 bases and J by 9 bases, with 19 bases between. The CDR3 coding sequence is TGTGCCACCAGCAGATACAGGGGAATGGGGGAGGCCCAGTACTTC. The encoded protein is CATSRYRGMGEAQYF.

This clonotype was counted many times. The rearrangement uses TRBV20-1 and TRBJ1-1, with 8 nucleotides matching TRBD1. Germline CDR1 reads DFQATT; CDR2 reads SNEGSKA (reference sequence). Trimming removed 4 bases from V and 5 bases from J; junction bases left unmatched: 12. CDR3 length: 15 residues. CDR3 sequence reads: CSAMYSGRGQTEAFF. Here the CDR3 DNA reads TGCAGTGCTATGTATTCGGGCAGGGGGCAGACTGAAGCTTTCTTT.

V and J are TRBV5-1 and TRBJ2-3, with TRBD2 matching over 8 bases. V lost 5 bases and J lost 4; bases outside the gene matches: 6. CDR1 is SGHRS, CDR2 YFSETQ, per germline. This CDR3 spans 14 amino acids. The CDR3 sequence: CASSIGGAADTQYF. The CDR3 DNA reads TGCGCCAGCAGTATCGGGGGGGCCGCAGATACGCAGTATTTT.

This clonotype was observed at least ten times. This chain links TRBV6-6 with TRBJ2-3, with a possible D match to TRBD1 (6 bases). Germline V gene sequence: CDR1 MNHNY, CDR2 SVGAGI (reference sequence). There are 15 residues in the CDR3. Between the trimmed V and J ends, which lost 2 bases and 0 bases, there was a span of 9 bases. CDR3 residues: CASSYGGQSTDTQYF. CDR3 in DNA: TGTGCCAGCAGTTACGGGGGCCAGAGCACAGATACGCAGTATTTT.

There are many counts of this clonotype. The chain couples TRBV7-2 to TRBJ2-7, with 8 bases fitting TRBD1. The V segment lost 5 bases and the J segment 1 base; nucleotides outside the gene matches: 4. The CDR3 is 14 residues long. Germline CDR1 SGHTA, CDR2 FQGNSA. CDR3 sequence reads: CASSAQGASYEQYF. CDR3 DNA sequence: TGTGCCAGCAGCGCGCAGGGGGCGTCCTACGAGCAGTACTTC.

In this sample, this clonotype turned up many times. The V gene is TRBV28, the J gene TRBJ2-2; D is perhaps TRBD1 (5 bases). This CDR3 is built from 14 residues. Germline CDR1 reads MDHEN; CDR2 reads SYDVKM. The V end lost 10 bases, the J end lost 5 bases, and 17 bases lay between the germline ends. CDR3 nucleotides: TGTGCCACCGAGGACATGTTGACAACCGGGGAGCTGTTTTTT. Encoded protein: CATEDMLTTGELFF.

This clonotype came up many times. This sequence joins TRBV7-2 and TRBJ2-2; 12 bases match TRBD2. Germline CDR1 SGHTA, CDR2 FQGNSA. V trimming: 5 bases; J trimming: 6 bases; junction bases outside the gene matches: 4. The length of the CDR3 is 15 residues. CDR3 sequence: CASSPWTSGAGELFF. For the CDR3, the DNA is TGTGCCAGCAGCCCGTGGACTAGCGGGGCCGGGGAGCTGTTTTTT.

The genes are TRBV29-1 and TRBJ1-2; tentatively, D is TRBD1 (5 bases). Germline lookup yields CDR1 SQVTM and CDR2 ANQGSEA. V gave up 4 bases and J gave up 2 bases, with 17 bases separating them. There are 15 residues in the CDR3. The CDR3, as DNA: TGCAGCGTTGGCCGGGACGGCACCATCAACTATGGCTACACCTTC. Protein: CSVGRDGTINYGYTF.

This clonotype has just a few counts. This may be a read error, as it is one base from a much larger clone. The V gene is TRBV27, the J gene TRBJ1-6, with a weak D call TRBD1 (5 bases). The germline gives CDR1 MNHEY, CDR2 SMNVEV (reference sequence). The CDR3 is 14 amino acids. This CDR3 is CAGSSGLENSPLHF. In nucleotides, the CDR3 is TGTGCCGGCAGTTCGGGACTGGAAAATTCACCCCTCCACTTT.

This clonotype was detected many times. The chain joins TRBV6-1 to TRBJ1-1; D possibly corresponds to TRBD1 (5 bases). V lost 0 bases to trimming and J lost 4 bases, with 15 bases between them. The CDR3 is made up of 16 amino acids. Germline V gene lookup returns CDR1 MNHNS and CDR2 SASEGT. This CDR3 is CASSEALGVGSTEAFF. For the CDR3, the DNA is TGTGCCAGCAGTGAAGCGCTAGGGGTGGGAAGCACTGAAGCTTTCTTT.

This clonotype has ten or more counts. The chain couples TRBV20-1 to TRBJ1-5; a weak D match, TRBD1 (6 bases). CDR1 DFQATT and CDR2 SNEGSKA come from the germline V gene (reference sequence). V was cut by 6 bases and J by 7 bases, with 22 bases left in between. This CDR3 has 15 residues. This chain's CDR3 is CSATRRGTAGQPQHF. Here the CDR3 DNA reads TGCAGTGCGACCCGTAGGGGGACCGCAGGACAGCCCCAGCATTTT.

This clonotype was picked up a small number of times. The gene calls are TRBV10-3 and TRBJ1-2; TRBD1 aligns across 7 bases. The length of the CDR3 is 17 residues. Germline-derived CDR1 and CDR2 are ENHRY and SYGVKD. With V trimmed by 0 bases and J by 3 bases, 10 bases remained unmatched. In DNA, the CDR3 is TGTGCCATCAGTGAGTCAGTAACGGCAGGGGGGGACTATGGCTACACCTTC. Its translation: CAISESVTAGGDYGYTF.

This chain uses TRBV28 with TRBJ2-2; TRBD2 agrees at 11 bases. CDR1 MDHEN and CDR2 SYDVKM come from the germline V gene. V gave up 1 base and J gave up 6 bases; unmatched junction bases: 4. The CDR3 runs 16 residues. The CDR3 region has the DNA TGTGCCAGCAGTTTATATAGCGGGGGGGCGTCCGGGGAGCTGTTTTTT. It is translated as CASSLYSGGASGELFF.

This clonotype was counted ten times or more. This chain joins TRBV20-1 and TRBJ1-3, with D possibly being TRBD1 (5 bases). Looked up from germline, CDR1 is DFQATT and CDR2 is SNEGSKA (reference sequence). The CDR3 loop spans 14 amino acids. V lost 5 bases and J lost 0, with 11 bases in between. The CDR3, as DNA: TGCAGTGCTTCTGACAGCAGCTCTGGAAACACCATATATTTT. Translating it yields CSASDSSSGNTIYF.

Many counts were recorded for this clonotype. This sequence joins TRBV30 and TRBJ2-3; D remains unclear. Germline V lookup: CDR1 GTSNPN, CDR2 SVGIG (reference sequence). V was cut by 0 bases and J by 0 bases, with 10 bases left in between. The CDR3 contains 15 residues. The CDR3 sequence is CAWSVLAGSTDTQYF. The CDR3 region has the DNA TGTGCCTGGAGTGTACTGGCAGGAAGCACAGATACGCAGTATTTT. Together with reference TRBV30 and TRBJ2-3, the CDR3 gives the full variable domain: SQTIHQWPATLVQPVGSPLSLECTVEGTSNPNLYWYRQAAGRGLQLLFYSVGIGQISSEVPQNLSASRPQDRQFILSSKKLLLSDSGFYLCAWSVLAGSTDTQYFGPGTRLTVL.

This clonotype has only a few counts. The chain uses TRBV28 and TRBJ1-2; perhaps TRBD1 as D (5 bases). CDR1 is MDHEN, CDR2 SYDVKM, per germline. The V and J ends lost 4 bases and 4 bases respectively, with 13 bases between them. The CDR3 contains 14 residues. The CDR3 reads CASSYGGSVYGYTF. The CDR3 DNA reads as TGTGCCAGCAGTTATGGGGGGTCGGTCTATGGCTACACCTTC.

There are many counts of this clonotype. This chain joins TRBV5-1 and TRBJ1-2; TRBD1 might be the D (5 bases). The CDR3 is 14 residues long. Germline V gene data show CDR1 as SGHRS and CDR2 as YFSETQ. V was clipped by 0 bases and J by 3 bases, with 9 bases between them. This chain's CDR3 is CASSLGQYDYGYTF. CDR3 sequence (DNA): TGCGCCAGCAGCTTGGGACAGTATGACTATGGCTACACCTTC.

This clonotype was observed a handful of times. The chain has TRBV6-4 and TRBJ2-3, with D perhaps TRBD2 (5 bases). Germline CDR1 reads MRHNA; CDR2 reads SNTAGT. V lost 2 bases, J lost 0 bases, and 12 bases lay in between. The CDR3 is 16 residues long. The CDR3 coding sequence is TGTGCCAGCAGTGACCTTTCGGGGATAAGCACAGATACGCAGTATTTT. Translating it yields CASSDLSGISTDTQYF.

This clonotype showed up many times. V usage is TRBV11-2 and J usage is TRBJ1-5; maybe TRBD1 (5 bases). Germline CDR1 is SGHAT and CDR2 is FQNNGV. This CDR3 region has 13 residues. V was cut by 1 base and J by 7 bases, with 8 bases left in between. The CDR3 here is CASSLGRAQPQHF. The CDR3 region has the DNA TGTGCCAGCAGCTTAGGCAGGGCCCAGCCCCAGCATTTT.

This chain links TRBV6-1 with TRBJ2-5, with a weak D call TRBD1 (6 bases). This CDR3 is built from 12 residues. CDR1 and CDR2 from the germline V gene are MNHNS and SASEGT. Trimming cost V 5 bases and J 6 bases, with 10 bases left between them. The CDR3 protein is CASSQGPQTQYF. CDR3 DNA: TGTGCCAGCAGTCAGGGGCCGCAGACCCAGTACTTC.

This clonotype was picked up many times. The chain recombines TRBV28 with TRBJ2-1; tentative D call: TRBD1 (5 bases). This CDR3 contains 15 residues. Trimming stripped 6 bases from V and 7 bases from J, with 19 bases between. Per germline, CDR1 MDHEN and CDR2 SYDVKM. The CDR3, as DNA: TGTGCCAGCAGCCCCTTAAGGGGTGGGATGAATGAGCAGTTCTTC. Translating it yields CASSPLRGGMNEQFF.

This clonotype was seen ten or more times. The chain has TRBV10-3 and TRBJ2-3, with a weak D call TRBD2 (5 bases). Deletions cut 10 bases from V and 7 bases from J, with 18 bases between. In germline, CDR1 is ENHRY, CDR2 SYGVKD. The CDR3 totals 13 residues. CDR3 residues: CANRDVRANTQYF. Written as DNA, the CDR3 is TGTGCCAACCGTGACGTGCGGGCAAATACGCAGTATTTT.

This clonotype was found a few times. This sequence joins TRBV19 and TRBJ1-5; maybe TRBD1 (5 bases). Germline CDR1 and CDR2: LNHDA and SQIVND (reference sequence). The CDR3 covers 17 residues. The V and J ends lost 5 bases and 4 bases respectively, with 21 bases between them. CDR3 sequence: CASSPPTHSGGNQPQHF. DNA for the CDR3: TGTGCCAGTAGTCCCCCCACACATAGCGGGGGGAATCAGCCCCAGCATTTT.

This clonotype was seen more than once but under ten times. This chain links TRBV2 with TRBJ1-2; D remains unclear. The CDR3 sequence is 14 residues long. With 3 bases removed from V and 4 bases from J, the gap between germline ends came to 12 bases. CDR1 and CDR2 (germline): SNHLY, FYNNEI. The CDR3 coding sequence is TGTGCCAGCAGTGACCCCGGACTCGGCTATGGCTACACCTTC. It translates to CASSDPGLGYGYTF.